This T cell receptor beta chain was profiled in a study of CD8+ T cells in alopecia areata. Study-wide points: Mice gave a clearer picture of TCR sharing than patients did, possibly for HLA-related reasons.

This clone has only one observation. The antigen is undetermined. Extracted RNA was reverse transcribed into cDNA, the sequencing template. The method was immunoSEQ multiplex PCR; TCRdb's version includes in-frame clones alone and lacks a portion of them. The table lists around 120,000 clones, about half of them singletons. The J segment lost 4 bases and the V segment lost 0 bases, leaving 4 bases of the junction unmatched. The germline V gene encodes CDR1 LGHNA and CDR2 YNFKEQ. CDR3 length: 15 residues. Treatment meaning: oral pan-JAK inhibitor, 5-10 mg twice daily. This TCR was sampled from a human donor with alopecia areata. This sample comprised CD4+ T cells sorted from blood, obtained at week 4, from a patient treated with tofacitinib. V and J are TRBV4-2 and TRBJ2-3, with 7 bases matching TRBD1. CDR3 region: CASSQDSRGSDTQYF. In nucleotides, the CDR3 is TGTGCCAGCAGCCAAGATTCCAGGGGGTCAGATACGCAGTATTTT.